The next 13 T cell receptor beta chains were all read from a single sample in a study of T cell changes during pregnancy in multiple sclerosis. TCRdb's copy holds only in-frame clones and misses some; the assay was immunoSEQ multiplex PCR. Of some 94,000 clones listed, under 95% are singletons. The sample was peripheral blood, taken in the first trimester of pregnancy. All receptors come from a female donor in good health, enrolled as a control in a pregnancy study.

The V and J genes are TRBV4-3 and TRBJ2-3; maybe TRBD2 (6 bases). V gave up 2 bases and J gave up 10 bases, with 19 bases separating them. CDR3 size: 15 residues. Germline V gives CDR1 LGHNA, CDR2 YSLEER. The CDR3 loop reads CASSQTRSLGTAQYF. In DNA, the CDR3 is TGCGCCAGCAGCCAAACGCGCAGCCTCGGGACTGCGCAGTATTTT.

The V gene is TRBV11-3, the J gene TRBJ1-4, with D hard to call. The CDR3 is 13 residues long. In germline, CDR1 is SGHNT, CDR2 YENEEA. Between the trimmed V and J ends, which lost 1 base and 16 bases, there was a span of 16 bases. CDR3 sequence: CASSLAFPRGSFF. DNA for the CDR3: TGTGCCAGCAGCTTAGCCTTCCCTCGGGGTTCGTTTTTT.

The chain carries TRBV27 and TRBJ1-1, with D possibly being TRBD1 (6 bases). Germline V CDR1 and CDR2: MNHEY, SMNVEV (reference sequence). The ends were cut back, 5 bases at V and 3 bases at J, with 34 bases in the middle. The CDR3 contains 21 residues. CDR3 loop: CASSPLPHLFSSGGGYTEAFF. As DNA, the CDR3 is TGTGCCAGCAGTCCGCTACCCCATTTATTCTCTTCGGGAGGGGGTTACACTGAAGCTTTCTTT.

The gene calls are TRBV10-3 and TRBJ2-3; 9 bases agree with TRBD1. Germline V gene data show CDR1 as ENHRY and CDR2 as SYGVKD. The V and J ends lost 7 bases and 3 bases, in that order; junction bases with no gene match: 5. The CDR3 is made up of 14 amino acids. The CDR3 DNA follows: TGTGCCATCAATAAGGACAGGGGAACAGATACGCAGTATTTT. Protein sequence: CAINKDRGTDTQYF.

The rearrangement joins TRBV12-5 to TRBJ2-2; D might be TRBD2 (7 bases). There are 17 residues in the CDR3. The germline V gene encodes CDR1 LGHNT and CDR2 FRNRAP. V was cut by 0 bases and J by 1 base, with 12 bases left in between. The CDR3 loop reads CASGLVRGGGNTGELFF. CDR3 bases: TGTGCTAGTGGTTTGGTACGGGGAGGGGGGAACACCGGGGAGCTGTTTTTT.

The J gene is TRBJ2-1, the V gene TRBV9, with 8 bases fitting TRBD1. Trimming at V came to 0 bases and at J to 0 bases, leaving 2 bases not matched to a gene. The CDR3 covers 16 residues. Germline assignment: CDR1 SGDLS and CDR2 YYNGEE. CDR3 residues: CASSVGGQVSYNEQFF. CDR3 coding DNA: TGTGCCAGCAGCGTAGGGGGACAGGTCTCCTACAATGAGCAGTTCTTC.

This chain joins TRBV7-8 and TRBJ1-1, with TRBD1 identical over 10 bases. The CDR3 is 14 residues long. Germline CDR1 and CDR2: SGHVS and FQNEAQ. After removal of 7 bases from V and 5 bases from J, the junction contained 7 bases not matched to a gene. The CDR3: CASIFGTGETEAFF. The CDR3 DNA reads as TGTGCCAGCATCTTCGGGACAGGGGAGACTGAAGCTTTCTTT.

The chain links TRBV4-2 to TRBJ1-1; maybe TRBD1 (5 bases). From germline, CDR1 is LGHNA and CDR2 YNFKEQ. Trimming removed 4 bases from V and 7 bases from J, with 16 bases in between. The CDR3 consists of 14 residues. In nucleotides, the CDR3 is TGTGCCAGCAGCCCAACGGGGGGGAGGGATGAAGCTTTCTTT. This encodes CASSPTGGRDEAFF.

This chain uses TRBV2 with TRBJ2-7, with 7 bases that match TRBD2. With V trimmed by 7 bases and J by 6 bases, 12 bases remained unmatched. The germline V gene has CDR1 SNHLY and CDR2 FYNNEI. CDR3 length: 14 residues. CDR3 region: CASKTPRLAPEQYF. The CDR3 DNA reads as TGTGCCAGCAAGACCCCTCGACTAGCACCCGAGCAGTACTTC.

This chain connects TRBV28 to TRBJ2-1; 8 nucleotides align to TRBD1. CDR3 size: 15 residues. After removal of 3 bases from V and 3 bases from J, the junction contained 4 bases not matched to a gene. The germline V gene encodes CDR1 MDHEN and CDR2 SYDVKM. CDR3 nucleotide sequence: TGTGCCAGCAGTTTCTCGGACAGGGACTACAATGAGCAGTTCTTC. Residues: CASSFSDRDYNEQFF.

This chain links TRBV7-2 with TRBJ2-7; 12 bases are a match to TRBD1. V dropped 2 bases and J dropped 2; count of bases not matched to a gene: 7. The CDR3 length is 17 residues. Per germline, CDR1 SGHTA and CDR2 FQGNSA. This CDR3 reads CASSLTAGQGAAYEQYF. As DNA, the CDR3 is TGTGCCAGCAGCTTAACGGCGGGACAGGGGGCAGCCTACGAGCAGTACTTC.

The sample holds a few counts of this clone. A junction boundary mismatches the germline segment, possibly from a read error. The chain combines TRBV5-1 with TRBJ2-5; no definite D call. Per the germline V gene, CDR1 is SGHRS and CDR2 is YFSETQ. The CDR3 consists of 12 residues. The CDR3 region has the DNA TGCGCCAGCAAAATGACTCAAGGGACCCAGTACTTC. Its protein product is CASKMTQGTQYF.

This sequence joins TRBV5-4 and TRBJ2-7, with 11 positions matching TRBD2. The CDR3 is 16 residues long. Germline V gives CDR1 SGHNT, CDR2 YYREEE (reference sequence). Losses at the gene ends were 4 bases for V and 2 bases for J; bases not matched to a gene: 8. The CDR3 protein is CASSPGTSGLPYEQYF. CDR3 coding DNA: TGTGCCAGCAGCCCCGGGACTAGCGGACTTCCCTACGAGCAGTACTTC. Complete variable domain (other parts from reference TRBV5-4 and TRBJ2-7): ETGVTQSPTHLIKTRGQQVTLRCSSQSGHNTVSWYQQALGQGPQFIFQYYREEENGRGNFPPRFSGLQFPNYSSELNVNALELDDSALYLCASSPGTSGLPYEQYFGPGTRLTVT.